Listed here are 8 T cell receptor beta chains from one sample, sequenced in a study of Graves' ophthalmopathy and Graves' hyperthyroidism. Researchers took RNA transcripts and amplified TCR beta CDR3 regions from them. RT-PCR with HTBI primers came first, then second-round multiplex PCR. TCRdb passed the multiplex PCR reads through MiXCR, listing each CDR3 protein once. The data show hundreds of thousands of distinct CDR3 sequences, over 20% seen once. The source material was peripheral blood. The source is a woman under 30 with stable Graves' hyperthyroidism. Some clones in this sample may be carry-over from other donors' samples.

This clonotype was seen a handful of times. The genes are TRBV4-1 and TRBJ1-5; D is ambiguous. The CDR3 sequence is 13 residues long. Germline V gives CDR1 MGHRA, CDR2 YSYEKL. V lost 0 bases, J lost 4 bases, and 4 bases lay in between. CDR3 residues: CASSQDFNQPQHF. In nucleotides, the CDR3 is TGCGCCAGCAGCCAAGACTTTAATCAGCCCCAGCATTTT.

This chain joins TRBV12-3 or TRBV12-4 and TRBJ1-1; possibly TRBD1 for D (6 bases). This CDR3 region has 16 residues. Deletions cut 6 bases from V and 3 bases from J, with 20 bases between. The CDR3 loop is CASRSPPGHWDTEAFF. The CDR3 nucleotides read TGTGCCAGCAGGTCCCCACCGGGACACTGGGACACTGAAGCTTTCTTT.

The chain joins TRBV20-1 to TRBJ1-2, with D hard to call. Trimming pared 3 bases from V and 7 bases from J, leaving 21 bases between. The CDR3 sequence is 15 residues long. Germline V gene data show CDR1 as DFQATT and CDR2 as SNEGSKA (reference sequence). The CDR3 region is CSASPRGSGISGYTF. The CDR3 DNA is TGCAGTGCTAGCCCCCGGGGATCGGGGATATCTGGCTACACCTTC.

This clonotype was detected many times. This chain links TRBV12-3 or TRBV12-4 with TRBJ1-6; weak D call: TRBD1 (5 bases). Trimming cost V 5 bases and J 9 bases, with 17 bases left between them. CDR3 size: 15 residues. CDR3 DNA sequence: TGTGCCAGCAGTCGCGACGAGGGGAAGGGTTCACCCCTCCACTTT. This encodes CASSRDEGKGSPLHF.

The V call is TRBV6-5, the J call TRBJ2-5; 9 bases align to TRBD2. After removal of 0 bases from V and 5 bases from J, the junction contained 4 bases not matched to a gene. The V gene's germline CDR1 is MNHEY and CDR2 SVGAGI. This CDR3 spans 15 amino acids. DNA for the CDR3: TGTGCCAGCAGTTACTCTAGCGGGAGCGGGGAGACCCAGTACTTC. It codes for CASSYSSGSGETQYF.

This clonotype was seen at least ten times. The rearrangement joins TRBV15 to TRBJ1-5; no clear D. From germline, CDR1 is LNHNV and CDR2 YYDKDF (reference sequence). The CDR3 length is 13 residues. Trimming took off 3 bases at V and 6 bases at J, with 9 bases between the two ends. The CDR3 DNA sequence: TGTGCCACCAGCAGGGGTGACCGTCAGCCCCAGCATTTT. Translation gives CATSRGDRQPQHF.

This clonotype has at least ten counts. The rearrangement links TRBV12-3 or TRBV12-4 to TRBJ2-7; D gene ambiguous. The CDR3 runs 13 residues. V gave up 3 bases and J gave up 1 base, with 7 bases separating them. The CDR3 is CASSFVTSYEQYF. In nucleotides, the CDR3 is TGTGCCAGCAGTTTTGTCACGTCCTACGAGCAGTACTTC.

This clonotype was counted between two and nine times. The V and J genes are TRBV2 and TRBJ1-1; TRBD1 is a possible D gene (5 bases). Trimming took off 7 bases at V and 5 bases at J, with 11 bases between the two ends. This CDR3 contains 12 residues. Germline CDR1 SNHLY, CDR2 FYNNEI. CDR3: CASISGFTEAFF. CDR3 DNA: TGTGCCAGCATATCAGGGTTTACTGAAGCTTTCTTT.